This TCR beta chain was obtained from a study of patients and donors after allogeneic stem cell transplantation. TCRdb re-called the RT-PCR reads through MiXCR, storing one row per CDR3 protein. The repertoire includes 15,000 or so distinct CDR3 sequences, around a quarter of them detected once, and around 39% sits in the top ten. CDR1 is MDHEN and CDR2 is SYDVKM in the germline V gene. Deletions cut 2 bases from V and 6 bases from J, with 14 bases between. The CDR3 is made up of 15 amino acids. There are many counts of this clonotype. This clonotype was obtained from a human donor who was either an allogeneic HSCT recipient or a stem cell or donor lymphocyte infusion donor (not recorded which). It is not recorded whose cells these are; they may come from a transplant donor. V is TRBV28 and J is TRBJ1-5, with D unclear. The sample consisted of blood, either unsorted or a sorted T cell fraction (not recorded which). The CDR3 DNA sequence: TGTGCCAGCAGTTTACTAACGGCAGTTGGTCAGCCCCAGCATTTT. Translation gives CASSLLTAVGQPQHF.